This entry features one T cell receptor (beta chain) sequence. This clonotype turned up a few times. The target of this receptor is not known. Base-call qualities are not available, and no considerably larger clone is one nucleotide away. This sample stems from a study (dated by TCRdb to 2016 to 2017). Background for the entire study: In people whose bodies naturally kept HIV infection under control, the researchers looked into where HIV persistence comes from.

Library preparation used 5' RACE. The sequencing machine was an Illumina HiSeq 2000. Starting from the raw public reads, TCRdb applied fastp trimming at Q25, assembled clones with MiXCR and retained in-frame beta chains. CDR3 protein sequences are deduplicated, and each keeps its most common genes and DNA. This sample gives around 320 distinct CDR3 sequences in total; approximately 6.4% of them show up just once. The ten largest clonotypes hold about 53% of the sample. The CDR3 spans 14 residues, from the cysteine through the phenylalanine. The entry retains the CDR3 DNA only, 42 bases that are in frame from base 1. The germline V gene yields MNHNS for CDR1 and SASEGT for CDR2. V sheds 7 bases and J sheds 1 base, leaving 13 bases between their ends.

The sequencing sample was made of effector memory T cells from blood PBMCs. The meaning of the sample's cell subset or site label: effector memory CD4+ T cells. The sequence was obtained from a male donor with HIV. The chain is made from TRBV6-1 and TRBJ1-1; a tentative D match to TRBD1 spans 5 bases. In nucleotide form, the sequence is TGTGCCAGCATTATTACCAGGGAGAACACTGAAGCTTTCTTT. Translated, it reads CASIITRENTEAFF.